Listed below are T cell receptor beta chains from one sample, sequenced in a study of blood T cell repertoires in COVID-19. Only in-frame clones appear in the TCRdb table, and some are missing; sequencing was by immunoSEQ multiplex PCR. The table lists around 130,000 clones, about 92% of them singletons. Material for sequencing was peripheral blood. The receptors shown here come from a man aged 60-69 years with COVID-19, enrolled during active disease. The CDR3 runs from the conserved cysteine through the conserved F or W. Each record gives: D gene, J gene, clone size, V gene, CDR3 protein, CDR3 DNA. D genes are given only for firm matches. Where a row states a size, it is once, few, many or the class of an expanded clone; other rows omit it.

>NA|TRBJ1-2|NA|TRBV5-5
CAESGGWANYGYTF
TGTGCCGAATCGGGAGGGTGGGCTAACTATGGCTACACCTTC
>TRBD2|TRBJ2-1|NA|TRBV10-3
CAITRLADNEQFF
TGTGCCATCACCAGACTAGCGGACAATGAGCAGTTCTTC
>NA|TRBJ2-5|NA|TRBV5-1
CASSLQGYSETQYF
TGCGCCAGCAGCTTGCAGGGTTATAGCGAGACCCAGTACTTC
>TRBD1|TRBJ1-5|NA|TRBV19
CASSKGGNRGQPQHF
TGTGCCAGTAGCAAAGGGGGGAACAGGGGTCAGCCCCAGCATTTT
>NA|TRBJ1-4|NA|TRBV29-1
CSVEKRGGDEKLFF
TGCAGCGTTGAGAAACGGGGTGGGGATGAAAAACTGTTTTTT
>TRBD1|TRBJ2-4|NA|TRBV6-5
CASWGQPENIQYF
TGTGCCAGCTGGGGACAGCCTGAAAACATTCAGTACTTC
>TRBD1|TRBJ1-6|NA|TRBV18
CASSPEGAYSPLHF
TGTGCCAGCTCACCTGAGGGGGCATATTCACCCCTCCACTTT
>NA|TRBJ1-5|NA|TRBV5-1
CASSPQGGDQPQHF
TGCGCCAGCAGCCCTCAGGGAGGGGATCAGCCCCAGCATTTT
>NA|TRBJ1-5|NA|TRBV6-5
CASSSSSNQPQHF
TGTGCCAGCAGTTCGTCTTCCAATCAGCCCCAGCATTTT
>NA|TRBJ2-1|NA|TRBV24-1
CATSDTKGEVSYNEQFF
TGTGCCACCAGTGATACCAAAGGGGAGGTTTCCTACAATGAGCAGTTCTTC
>NA|TRBJ2-3|NA|TRBV11-1
CASSSIPGTDTQYF
TGTGCCAGCAGCTCAATACCAGGCACAGATACGCAGTATTTT
>NA|TRBJ1-4|NA|TRBV11-3
CASSPSPDSTNEKLFF
TGTGCCAGCAGCCCCTCTCCCGACAGCACTAATGAAAAACTGTTTTTT
>TRBD1|TRBJ2-1|NA|TRBV4-1
CASSQDREGTGHYNEQFF
TGCGCCAGCAGCCAGGACAGGGAAGGGACAGGGCACTACAATGAGCAGTTCTTC
>TRBD2|TRBJ2-2|NA|TRBV5-1
CASSELAGGKNTGELFF
TGCGCCAGCAGCGAACTAGCGGGAGGGAAGAACACCGGGGAGCTGTTTTTT
>TRBD1|TRBJ1-5|NA|TRBV4-3
CASSQGTGARNQPQHF
TGCGCCAGCAGCCAGGGAACAGGGGCTCGCAATCAGCCCCAGCATTTT
>TRBD2|TRBJ2-3|NA|TRBV3-1/TRBV3-2
CASSQRRASGPRTDTQYF
TGTGCCAGCAGCCAACGTAGGGCTAGCGGGCCAAGGACAGATACGCAGTATTTT
>NA|TRBJ1-1|NA|TRBV12-3/TRBV12-4
CASTQRRDTEAFF
TGTGCCAGCACCCAGCGACGGGACACTGAAGCTTTCTTT
>NA|TRBJ2-5|NA|TRBV30
CACSLTGLKETQYF
TGTGCCTGTAGCCTCACGGGACTTAAAGAGACCCAGTACTTC
>TRBD1|TRBJ2-2|few|TRBV5-4
CASSLNRGTETGELFF
TGTGCCAGCAGCCTAAACAGGGGGACAGAGACCGGGGAGCTGTTTTTT
>NA|TRBJ1-2|NA|TRBV19
CASSTTYNYGYTF
TGTGCCAGTAGTACGACATACAACTATGGCTACACCTTC
>TRBD1|TRBJ2-1|once|TRBV7-2
CASSFAGQGVDEQFF
TGTGCCAGCAGCTTCGCTGGACAGGGGGTCGATGAGCAGTTCTTC
>TRBD2|TRBJ2-3|once|TRBV4-2
CASSPLGTSRRTDTQYF
TGTGCCAGCAGCCCCTTGGGGACTAGCAGGCGCACAGATACGCAGTATTTT
>NA|TRBJ2-1|once|TRBV4-3
CASSHTGYNEQFF
TGCGCCAGCAGCCACACAGGGTACAATGAGCAGTTCTTC
>NA|TRBJ2-1|NA|TRBV3-1/TRBV3-2
CASSLPQGNEQFF
TGTGCCAGCAGCTTACCTCAGGGCAATGAGCAGTTCTTC
>NA|TRBJ2-2|NA|TRBV30
CAWTDDREVITGELFF
TGTGCCTGGACTGATGACAGGGAGGTCATCACCGGGGAGCTGTTTTTT
>TRBD2|TRBJ2-1|NA|TRBV3-1/TRBV3-2
CASSLRTSGTNEQFF
TGTGCCAGCAGCCTTCGGACTAGCGGGACCAATGAGCAGTTCTTC
>NA|TRBJ2-5|NA|TRBV27
CASSLLTSRETQYF
TGTGCCAGCAGTTTACTGACTAGTAGAGAGACCCAGTACTTC
>NA|TRBJ2-1|NA|TRBV18
CASSPGQTTYNEQFF
TGTGCCAGCTCACCGGGGCAGACAACCTACAATGAGCAGTTCTTC
>NA|TRBJ2-7|NA|TRBV5-1
CASSPGDSSYEQYF
TGCGCCAGCAGCCCTGGGGACTCCTCCTACGAGCAGTACTTC
>TRBD1|TRBJ2-7|NA|TRBV2
CASSVQGISNEQYF
TGTGCCAGCAGTGTACAGGGGATATCCAACGAGCAGTACTTC
>NA|TRBJ1-5|NA|TRBV5-4
CASSLDGSGGEPQHF
TGTGCCAGCAGCTTGGACGGGTCCGGGGGAGAGCCCCAGCATTTT
>TRBD1|TRBJ2-1|NA|TRBV6-2/TRBV6-3
CASSYATGVEQFF
TGTGCCAGCAGTTACGCTACAGGGGTTGAGCAGTTCTTC
>TRBD1|TRBJ1-5|NA|TRBV7-9
CASSPDRGGQPQHF
TGTGCCAGCAGCCCGGACAGGGGAGGGCAGCCCCAGCATTTT
>NA|TRBJ1-1|NA|TRBV2
CASRGAGIGAFF
TGTGCCAGCAGGGGTGCAGGGATCGGGGCTTTCTTT
>NA|TRBJ1-5|NA|TRBV28
CASSLLGASQPQHF
TGTGCCAGCAGTTTGTTGGGGGCGAGTCAGCCCCAGCATTTT
>TRBD1|TRBJ2-3|NA|TRBV5-1
CASSLVTGGTDTQYF
TGCGCCAGCAGCTTGGTTACAGGGGGCACAGATACGCAGTATTTT
>TRBD1|TRBJ2-7|NA|TRBV10-3
CAISEPRQGTYEQYF
TGTGCCATCAGTGAGCCTCGACAGGGTACCTACGAGCAGTACTTC
>NA|TRBJ2-3|NA|TRBV11-3
CASSLGPDTQYF
TGTGCCAGCAGCTTAGGGCCAGATACGCAGTATTTT
>NA|TRBJ1-1|NA|TRBV12-3/TRBV12-4
CASGRLPNTEAFF
TGTGCCAGCGGGAGACTGCCGAACACTGAAGCTTTCTTT
>NA|TRBJ1-3|NA|TRBV6-6
CASSLVTAGNTIYF
TGTGCCAGCAGTTTGGTAACTGCAGGAAACACCATATATTTT
>NA|TRBJ2-5|few|TRBV2
CASNWNGGETQYF
TGTGCCAGCAATTGGAACGGAGGGGAGACCCAGTACTTC
>TRBD1|TRBJ1-4|NA|TRBV5-4
CASSFIGQDNEKLFF
TGTGCCAGCAGCTTCATAGGACAGGACAATGAAAAACTGTTTTTT
>TRBD2|TRBJ2-1|NA|TRBV5-1
CASSRTSGGYNEQFF
TGCGCCAGCAGCCGGACTAGCGGGGGGTACAATGAGCAGTTCTTC